The clone carrying this T cell receptor (beta chain) was counted only a few times. The antigen is undetermined. The data were taken from a study of blood T cells in healthy people across ages. Overall study results and limits: The fall in TCR beta diversity per million T cells was roughly linear with age.

This CDR3 has 15 amino acids. Germline values: CDR1 MNHNS, CDR2 SASEGT. V was trimmed by 6 bases and J by 1 base, leaving 16 bases between them. Then a second PCR, running roughly 6 to 11 cycles, was carried out with a sample-barcoded 5' primer and a J-beta primer mix. MiXCR, run by TCRdb on the 5' RACE reads, gives a single entry per CDR3 protein. The sample consists of around 800,000 distinct CDR3 sequences, 53% of them appearing once. The receptor was derived from an elderly man in good health. J is TRBJ2-7 and V is TRBV6-1, with no clear D. Input material: blood. The CDR3, as DNA: TGTGCCAGCAGGGACCGGGCCCTAACGTCCTACGAGCAGTACTTC. This sequence encodes CASRDRALTSYEQYF.